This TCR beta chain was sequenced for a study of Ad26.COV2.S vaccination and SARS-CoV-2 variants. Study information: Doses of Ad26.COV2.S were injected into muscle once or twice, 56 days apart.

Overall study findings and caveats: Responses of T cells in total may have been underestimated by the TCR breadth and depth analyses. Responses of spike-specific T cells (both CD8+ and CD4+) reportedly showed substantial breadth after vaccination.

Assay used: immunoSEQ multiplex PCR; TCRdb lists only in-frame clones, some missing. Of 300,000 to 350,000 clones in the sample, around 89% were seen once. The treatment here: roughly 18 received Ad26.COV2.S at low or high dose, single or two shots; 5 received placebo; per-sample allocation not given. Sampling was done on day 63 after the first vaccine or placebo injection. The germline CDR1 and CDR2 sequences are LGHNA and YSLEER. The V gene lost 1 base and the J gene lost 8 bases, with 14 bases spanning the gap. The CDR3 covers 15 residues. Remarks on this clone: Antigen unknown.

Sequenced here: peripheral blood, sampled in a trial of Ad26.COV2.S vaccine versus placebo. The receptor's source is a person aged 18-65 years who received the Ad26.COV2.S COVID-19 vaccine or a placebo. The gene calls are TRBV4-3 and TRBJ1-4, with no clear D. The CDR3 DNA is TGCGCCAGCAGCCAAGGTGGGGAAGAGGGAGAAAAACTGTTTTTT. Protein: CASSQGGEEGEKLFF.